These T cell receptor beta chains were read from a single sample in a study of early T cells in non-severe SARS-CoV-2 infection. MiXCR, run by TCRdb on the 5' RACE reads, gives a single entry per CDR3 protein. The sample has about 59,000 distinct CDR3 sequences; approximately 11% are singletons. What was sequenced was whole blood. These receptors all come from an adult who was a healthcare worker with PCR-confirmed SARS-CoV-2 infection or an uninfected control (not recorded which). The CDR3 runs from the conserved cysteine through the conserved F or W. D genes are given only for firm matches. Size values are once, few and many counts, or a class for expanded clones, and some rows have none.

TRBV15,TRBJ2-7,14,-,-,TGTGCCACCAGCAAAAGAGGGCCTGGGTACGAGCAGTACTTC,CATSKRGPGYEQYF
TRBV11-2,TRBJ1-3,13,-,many,TGTGCCAGCAGCCAGCCCCAGGGGACGACCATATATTTT,CASSQPQGTTIYF
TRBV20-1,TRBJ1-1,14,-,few,TGCAGTGCTAGAGGGCCGGGACGGGGGACTGAAGCTTTCTTT,CSARGPGRGTEAFF
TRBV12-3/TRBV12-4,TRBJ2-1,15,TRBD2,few,TGTGCCAGCAGTTTTCGAGGACTAGGCTACAATGAGCAGTTCTTC,CASSFRGLGYNEQFF
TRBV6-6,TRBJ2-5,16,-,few,TGTGCCAGCAGTTACGCCTCTCTGCAGACCCAAGAGACCCAGTACTTC,CASSYASLQTQETQYF
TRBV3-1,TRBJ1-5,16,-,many,TGTGCCAGCAGCCAAGGCAGGGGAGGAGGAAATCAGCCCCAGCATTTT,CASSQGRGGGNQPQHF
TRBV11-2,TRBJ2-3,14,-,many,TGTGCCAGCAGCACCGGGCCCACTCCCGGGTCGCAGTATTTT,CASSTGPTPGSQYF
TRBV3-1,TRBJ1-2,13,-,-,TGTGCCAGCAGCCAGCCGGGGGGAGGAGGCTACACCTTC,CASSQPGGGGYTF
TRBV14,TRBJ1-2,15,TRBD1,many,TGTGCCAGCAGCCAAGCGGGACAGGCATCCTATGGCTACACCTTC,CASSQAGQASYGYTF
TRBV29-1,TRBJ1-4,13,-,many,TGCAGCGTTGAAGATATGGGACGGGAGAAACTGTTTTTT,CSVEDMGREKLFF
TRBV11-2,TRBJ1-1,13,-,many,TGTGCCAGCAGCTTAATAGTAGTCACTGAAGCTTTCTTT,CASSLIVVTEAFF
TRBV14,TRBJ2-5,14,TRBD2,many,TGTGCCAGCAGCCCGGGACTATTTCAAGAGACCCAGTACTTC,CASSPGLFQETQYF
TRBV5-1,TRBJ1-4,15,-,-,TGCGCCAGCAGCTTGACCAGCGTAGTGAACGAAAAACTGTTTTTT,CASSLTSVVNEKLFF
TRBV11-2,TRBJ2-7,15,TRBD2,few,TGTGCCAGCAGCTTAGGACTAGCGGACCTCTACGAGCAGTACTTC,CASSLGLADLYEQYF
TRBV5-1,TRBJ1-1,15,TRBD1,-,TGCGCCAGCAGCCCGGGCGACAGGGGAAACACTGAAGCTTTCTTT,CASSPGDRGNTEAFF
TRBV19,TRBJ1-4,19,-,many,TGTGCCAGTAGTCCGACGAGCGCGCACAGGCTCCGCGGATATGAAAAACTGTTTTTT,CASSPTSAHRLRGYEKLFF
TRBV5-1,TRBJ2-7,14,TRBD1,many,TGCGCCAGCAGCTTAGGGGGCAAGATCGACGAGCAGTACTTC,CASSLGGKIDEQYF
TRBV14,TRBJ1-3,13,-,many,TGTGCCAGCAGCCAAGATATGGGTTCCACCATATATTTT,CASSQDMGSTIYF
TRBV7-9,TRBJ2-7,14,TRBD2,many,TGTGCCAGCAGCCCAGCGGGGGTCACCTACGAGCAGTACTTC,CASSPAGVTYEQYF
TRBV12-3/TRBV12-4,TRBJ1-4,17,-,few,TGTGCCAGCAGTTTAGCGACACCAGTGCGTGGTAATGAAAAACTGTTTTTT,CASSLATPVRGNEKLFF
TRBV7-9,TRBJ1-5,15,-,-,TGTGCCAGCAGCCCGGACAGTCCTAGCAATCAGCCCCAGCATTTT,CASSPDSPSNQPQHF
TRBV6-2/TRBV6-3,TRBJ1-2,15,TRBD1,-,TGTGCCAGCCTGGGGGCCGGACAGGAGGACTATGGCTACACCTTC,CASLGAGQEDYGYTF
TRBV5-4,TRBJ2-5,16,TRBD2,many,TGTGCCAGCAGCCCAACTAGCGGGGGGCCCGCGGGGACCCAGTACTTC,CASSPTSGGPAGTQYF
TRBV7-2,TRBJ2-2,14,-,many,TGTGCCAGCAGCTTAAGGTTGAACACCGGGGAGCTGTTTTTT,CASSLRLNTGELFF
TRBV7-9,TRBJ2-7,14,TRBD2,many,TGTGCCAGCAGCAGAGGGACTATGGATTCGGGGCAGTACTTC,CASSRGTMDSGQYF
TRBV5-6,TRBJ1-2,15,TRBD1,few,TGTGCCAGCAGTTGGACAGGGGGACAATCCTATGGCTACACCTTC,CASSWTGGQSYGYTF
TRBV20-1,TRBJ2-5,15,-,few,TGCAGTGCGCTGGACAGTGCAAAGGTGTTAAAGACCCAGTACTTC,CSALDSAKVLKTQYF
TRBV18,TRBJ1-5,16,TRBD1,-,TGTGCCAGCTCACCTCTGGGGACAGGGGGCACTCAGCCCCAGCATTTT,CASSPLGTGGTQPQHF
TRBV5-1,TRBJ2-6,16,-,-,TGCGCCAGCAGCTTGGAGGAACTCTCTGGGGCCAACGTCCTGACTTTC,CASSLEELSGANVLTF
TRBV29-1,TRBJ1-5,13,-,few,TGCAGCCTGCGGGACGGATTCGATCAGCCCCAGCATTTT,CSLRDGFDQPQHF
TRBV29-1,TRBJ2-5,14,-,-,TGCAGCGTTGAAGATCTCGCCAAGCAAGAGACCCAGTACTTC,CSVEDLAKQETQYF
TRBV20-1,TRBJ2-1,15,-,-,TGCAGTGCTAGACTCTGGGCCCTAAAATACAATGAGCAGTTCTTC,CSARLWALKYNEQFF
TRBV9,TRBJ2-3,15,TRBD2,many,TGTGCCAGCAGCCCCCGAGCGGGGACCACAGATACGCAGTATTTT,CASSPRAGTTDTQYF
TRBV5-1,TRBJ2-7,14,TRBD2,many,TGCGCCAGCAGCATGACTAGCGGCTCCTACGAGCAGTACTTC,CASSMTSGSYEQYF
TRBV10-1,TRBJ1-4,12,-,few,TGCGCCAGCAGTGACGGGGTGGAAAAACTGTTTTTT,CASSDGVEKLFF
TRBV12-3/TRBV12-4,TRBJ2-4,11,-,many,TGTGCCAGCAGTGTCAACAACATTCAGTACTTC,CASSVNNIQYF